These T cell receptor beta chains were read from a single sample in a study of blood T cell repertoires in COVID-19. Repertoires were generated with immunoSEQ multiplex PCR, while TCRdb's copy carries only in-frame clones and drops some. Among roughly 150,000 clones listed, 86% were seen once. The sequencing input was peripheral blood. These receptors all come from a woman in her 70s with acute or convalescent COVID-19. Each CDR3 is given with its conserved first and last residue. A D gene is named only where the DNA matches it firmly. Clone size, where shown, is once, few, many, or a class for clones that have expanded.

CDR3aa,CDR3nt,abundance,j_gene,v_gene,d_gene
CAISEARDTGELFF,TGTGCCATCAGTGAGGCCCGGGACACCGGGGAGCTGTTTTTT,.,TRBJ2-2,TRBV10-3,.
CASSSRGRANYGYTF,TGTGCCAGCAGTTCCAGGGGAAGAGCTAACTATGGCTACACCTTC,.,TRBJ1-2,TRBV6-5,.
CASSRNPPGNEKLFF,TGTGCCAGCAGCCGAAACCCCCCCGGTAATGAAAAACTGTTTTTT,.,TRBJ1-4,TRBV3-1/TRBV3-2,.
CASSYGTGTMNTEAFF,TGCGCCAGCAGCTACGGGACAGGGACGATGAACACTGAAGCTTTCTTT,.,TRBJ1-1,TRBV4-1,TRBD1
CASSQLGGGGVEQYF,TGTGCCAGCAGTCAACTCGGTGGAGGGGGCGTAGAGCAGTACTTC,.,TRBJ2-7,TRBV6-5,.
CAIGRDRGGTEAFF,TGTGCCATCGGACGGGACAGGGGGGGCACTGAAGCTTTCTTT,.,TRBJ1-1,TRBV10-3,TRBD1
CASSVDRVGSPLHF,TGTGCCAGCAGCGTAGACAGGGTCGGTTCACCCCTCCACTTT,once,TRBJ1-6,TRBV11-2,TRBD1
CASSLRQENTEAFF,TGTGCCAGCAGTTTGAGACAGGAGAACACTGAAGCTTTCTTT,few,TRBJ1-1,TRBV28,.
CASSQGHYGYTF,TGTGCCAGCAGCCAGGGACATTATGGCTACACCTTC,.,TRBJ1-2,TRBV7-9,.
CASSQVIGQGWTEAFF,TGTGCCAGCAGCCAAGTCATAGGACAGGGGTGGACTGAAGCTTTCTTT,.,TRBJ1-1,TRBV3-1/TRBV3-2,TRBD1
CASSLIAGALNTGELFF,TGTGCCAGCAGCCTTATAGCGGGGGCCTTAAACACCGGGGAGCTGTTTTTT,.,TRBJ2-2,TRBV11-2,TRBD2
CASSLIGGTGASYEQYF,TGTGCCAGCAGCTTAATAGGCGGGACAGGAGCATCCTACGAGCAGTACTTC,.,TRBJ2-7,TRBV5-6,TRBD1
CASSSGLAVYEQYF,TGTGCCAGCAGCTCGGGACTAGCGGTCTACGAGCAGTACTTC,.,TRBJ2-7,TRBV13,TRBD2
CAWSGGAGEQYF,TGTGCCTGGAGTGGGGGAGCGGGAGAGCAGTACTTC,.,TRBJ2-7,TRBV30,TRBD2
CAWKVEGTGSPLHF,TGTGCCTGGAAGGTGGAGGGGACGGGTTCACCCCTCCACTTT,.,TRBJ1-6,TRBV30,.
CAIMEGLAGGTDTQYF,TGTGCCATCATGGAAGGACTAGCGGGGGGGACAGATACGCAGTATTTT,.,TRBJ2-3,TRBV10-3,TRBD2
CASSPRTSGIGKNIQYF,TGTGCCAGCAGTCCCCGGACTAGCGGTATTGGCAAAAACATTCAGTACTTC,.,TRBJ2-4,TRBV27,TRBD2
CASGQASGPQHF,TGTGCCAGCGGACAGGCGAGCGGCCCCCAGCATTTT,once,TRBJ1-5,TRBV24-1,TRBD1
CATSRGPLAGGTRGTDTQYF,TGTGCCACCAGCAGAGGCCCCCTGGCGGGAGGGACCCGGGGCACAGATACGCAGTATTTT,.,TRBJ2-3,TRBV15,TRBD2
CASRQGRGETQYF,TGTGCCAGCAGGCAGGGGCGGGGGGAGACCCAGTACTTC,.,TRBJ2-5,TRBV27,.
CASSSQGLGNQPQHF,TGTGCCAGCAGTTCTCAGGGTTTGGGCAATCAGCCCCAGCATTTT,.,TRBJ1-5,TRBV6-5,.
CSAAPGQGNTIYF,TGCAGCGCCGCACCGGGACAGGGAAACACCATATATTTT,.,TRBJ1-3,TRBV29-1,TRBD1
CASSYARTAPNEKLFF,TGTGCCAGCAGTTACGCCCGGACAGCGCCTAATGAAAAACTGTTTTTT,.,TRBJ1-4,TRBV6-6,.
CASSYSTLGGVSPLHF,TGTGCCAGCAGTTACTCGACTTTGGGGGGGGTTTCACCCCTCCACTTT,.,TRBJ1-6,TRBV6-6,.
CATHPGLFLGYTF,TGTGCCACCCACCCAGGCCTTTTCCTTGGCTACACCTTC,.,TRBJ1-2,TRBV2,.
CAFLGQGYVYTF,TGTGCCTTCCTGGGACAGGGGTACGTCTACACCTTC,few,TRBJ1-2,TRBV30,TRBD1
CASSTQQGSGYEQYF,TGTGCCAGCAGCACCCAACAGGGATCGGGCTACGAGCAGTACTTC,.,TRBJ2-7,TRBV7-2,.
CASSYSYYEQYF,TGTGCCAGCAGTTACTCTTACTACGAGCAGTACTTC,.,TRBJ2-7,TRBV6-2/TRBV6-3,.